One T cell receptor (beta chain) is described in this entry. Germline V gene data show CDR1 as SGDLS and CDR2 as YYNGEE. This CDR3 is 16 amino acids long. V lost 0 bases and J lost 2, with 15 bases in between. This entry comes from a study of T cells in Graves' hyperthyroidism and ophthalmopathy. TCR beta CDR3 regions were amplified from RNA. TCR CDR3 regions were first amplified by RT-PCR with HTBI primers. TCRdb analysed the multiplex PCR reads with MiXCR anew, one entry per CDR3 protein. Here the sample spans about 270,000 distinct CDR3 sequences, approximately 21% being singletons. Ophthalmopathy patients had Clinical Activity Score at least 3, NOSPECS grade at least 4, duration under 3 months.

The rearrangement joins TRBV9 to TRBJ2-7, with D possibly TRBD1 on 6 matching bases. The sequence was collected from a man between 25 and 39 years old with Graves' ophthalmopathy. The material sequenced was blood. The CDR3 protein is CASSVGRGQKAYEQYF. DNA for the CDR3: TGTGCCAGCAGCGTAGGGAGAGGACAGAAGGCCTACGAGCAGTACTTC. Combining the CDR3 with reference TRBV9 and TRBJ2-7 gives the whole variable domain DSGVTQTPKHLITATGQRVTLRCSPRSGDLSVYWYQQSLDQGLQFLIQYYNGEERAKGNILERFSAQQFPDLHSELNLSSLELGDSALYFCASSVGRGQKAYEQYFGPGTRLTVT.